Listed here are 13 T cell receptor beta chains from one sample, sequenced in a study of breast tumors, draining lymph nodes, adjacent tissues. Via MiXCR, TCRdb re-called the multiplex PCR reads, giving one row per CDR3 protein. The table shows approximately 130,000 distinct CDR3 sequences, with roughly 20% occurring only once. Samples came from axillary lymph nodes draining the breast cancer. The specimen was axillary lymph node tissue. The origin of the receptors is a female donor with breast cancer. Some clones in this sample may be carry-over from other donors' samples.

Comments on this clonotype: A much larger clone is a single base away; this may be a read error. V and J are TRBV20-1 and TRBJ2-1, with 8 bases fitting TRBD1. Germline V lookup: CDR1 DFQATT, CDR2 SNEGSKA (reference sequence). After removal of 0 bases from V and 8 bases from J, the junction contained 3 bases not matched to a gene. The CDR3 spans 13 residues. CDR3 in amino acids: CSARDPTGDEQFF. The CDR3 bases are TGCAGTGCTAGAGACCCGACAGGGGATGAGCAGTTCTTC.

This clonotype was detected ten times or more. The chain couples TRBV7-9 to TRBJ1-3; D possibly corresponds to TRBD1 (5 bases). The CDR3 runs 14 residues. Between the trimmed V and J ends, which lost 5 bases and 9 bases, there was a span of 17 bases. CDR1 is SEHNR, CDR2 FQNEAQ, per germline (reference sequence). In DNA form, the CDR3 reads TGTGCCAGCAGCCCGCAGGGCCCTATGAGCACCATATATTTT. Its translation: CASSPQGPMSTIYF.

This clonotype was seen many times. The rearrangement uses TRBV5-4 and TRBJ2-5; possibly TRBD1 for D (5 bases). The CDR3 has 13 residues. The ends were cut back, 4 bases at V and 5 bases at J, with 12 bases in the middle. Germline CDR1 reads SGHNT; CDR2 reads YYREEE (reference sequence). The CDR3 region has the DNA TGTGCCAGCAGCCCAGGGTTATTGGAGACCCAGTACTTC. This sequence encodes CASSPGLLETQYF. Based on the CDR3 plus reference TRBV5-4 and TRBJ2-5, the full variable domain is ETGVTQSPTHLIKTRGQQVTLRCSSQSGHNTVSWYQQALGQGPQFIFQYYREEENGRGNFPPRFSGLQFPNYSSELNVNALELDDSALYLCASSPGLLETQYFGPGTRLLVL.

Note on this clonotype: A much larger clone sits a single nucleotide away, making a read error possible. The chain carries TRBV18 and TRBJ1-3, with no clear D. Germline CDR1 KGHSH, CDR2 LQKENI. The CDR3 has 17 residues. DNA for the CDR3: TGTGCCAGCTCACCACCGGACTTACAGAGCTCTGGAGACACCATATATTTT. Its translation is CASSPPDLQSSGDTIYF.

There are many counts of this clonotype. CDR3 loop: CAWMEGYYGYTF. In nucleotides, the CDR3 is TGTGCCTGGATGGAGGGATACTATGGCTACACCTTC. The chain is built from TRBV30 and TRBJ1-2; D unclear. This CDR3 has 12 amino acids. The germline CDR1 and CDR2 sequences are GTSNPN and SVGIG (reference sequence). V gave up 4 bases and J gave up 3 bases, with 9 bases separating them. Looking up the rest from reference TRBV30 and TRBJ1-2 gives the full variable domain: SQTIHQWPATLVQPVGSPLSLECTVEGTSNPNLYWYRQAAGRGLQLLFYSVGIGQISSEVPQNLSASRPQDRQFILSSKKLLLSDSGFYLCAWMEGYYGYTFGSGTRLTVV.

This clonotype was seen ten or more times. The chain couples TRBV5-4 to TRBJ2-7, with D possibly being TRBD2 (5 bases). Germline CDR1 SGHNT, CDR2 YYREEE (reference sequence). V shed 5 bases and J shed 3 bases, with 15 bases lying between them. The CDR3 loop spans 14 amino acids. The CDR3 DNA follows: TGTGCCAGCAGTTTCGGACTGAATCGCTACGAGCAGTACTTC. Translating gives CASSFGLNRYEQYF.

This clonotype was detected many times. The V gene is TRBV15, the J gene TRBJ2-1, with D perhaps TRBD2 (5 bases). Looked up from germline, CDR1 is LNHNV and CDR2 is YYDKDF (reference sequence). This CDR3 spans 16 amino acids. Between the trimmed V and J ends, which lost 0 bases and 0 bases, there was a span of 9 bases. The CDR3 here is CATSRDRGPSYNEQFF. CDR3 nucleotide sequence: TGTGCCACCAGCAGAGATCGAGGGCCCTCCTACAATGAGCAGTTCTTC. The full variable domain, completed using reference TRBV15 and TRBJ2-1, is DAMVIQNPRYQVTQFGKPVTLSCSQTLNHNVMYWYQQKSSQAPKLLFHYYDKDFNNEADTPDNFQSRRPNTSFCFLDIRSPGLGDTAMYLCATSRDRGPSYNEQFFGPGTRLTVL.

The V gene is TRBV5-1, the J gene TRBJ2-5; D gene ambiguous. V lost 0 bases to trimming and J lost 2 bases, with 5 bases between them. CDR1 and CDR2 from the germline V gene are SGHRS and YFSETQ. The CDR3 runs to 13 residues. CDR3: CASSLERQETQYF. DNA of the CDR3: TGCGCCAGCAGCTTGGAGAGACAAGAGACCCAGTACTTC.

Note on this clonotype: Likely a read error: the CDR3 ends without its conserved phenylalanine or tryptophan. The CDR3 DNA reads as TGTGCCAGTAGTCTCATGGCGGGGGACACAGATACGCAGTATCTT. Protein: CASSLMAGDTDTQYL. The chain links TRBV19 to TRBJ2-3; 7 bases agree with TRBD2. The CDR3 has 15 amino acids. Germline V lookup: CDR1 LNHDA, CDR2 SQIVND (reference sequence). J was trimmed by 2 bases and V by 5 bases; bases with no gene match: 7.

This clonotype was found many times. This sequence joins TRBV6-6 and TRBJ2-3; D might be TRBD1 or TRBD2, each matching 6 bases. Germline values: CDR1 MNHNY, CDR2 SVGAGI (reference sequence). The length of the CDR3 is 15 residues. V was clipped by 4 bases and J by 5 bases, with 16 bases between them. CDR3 region: CASSSTGGGGDTQYF. The CDR3 DNA sequence: TGTGCCAGCAGTTCAACCGGAGGGGGAGGAGATACGCAGTATTTT.

This clonotype was observed many times. This chain connects TRBV30 to TRBJ2-6; D possibly corresponds to TRBD1 (5 bases). The germline V and J ends were trimmed by 1 base and 4 bases, with 14 bases remaining between them. The CDR3 length is 16 residues. The germline CDR1 and CDR2 sequences are GTSNPN and SVGIG (reference sequence). CDR3 region: CAWSGKGAGGANVLTF. DNA for the CDR3: TGTGCCTGGAGTGGAAAAGGGGCAGGGGGGGCCAACGTCCTGACTTTC. Filled out from reference TRBV30 and TRBJ2-6, the complete variable domain reads SQTIHQWPATLVQPVGSPLSLECTVEGTSNPNLYWYRQAAGRGLQLLFYSVGIGQISSEVPQNLSASRPQDRQFILSSKKLLLSDSGFYLCAWSGKGAGGANVLTFGAGSRLTVL.

This clonotype was counted ten times or more. This chain uses TRBV25-1 with TRBJ2-7, with TRBD2 matching 7 bases. The CDR3 consists of 16 residues. CDR1 is MGHDK and CDR2 is SYGVNS in the germline V gene. V lost 1 base, J lost 0 bases, and 6 bases stayed unmatched. The CDR3 region is CASSEWSGGVSYEQYF. The CDR3 nucleotides are TGTGCCAGCAGTGAATGGTCGGGAGGTGTCTCCTACGAGCAGTACTTC.

The rearrangement uses TRBV27 and TRBJ2-7, with no clear D. CDR1 and CDR2 from the germline V gene are MNHEY and SMNVEV (reference sequence). Trimming shortened V by 6 bases and J by 3 bases, and 18 bases separated the two germline ends. The CDR3 has 15 residues. CDR3 DNA: TGTGCCAGCAGGCCCGGCCCAGTGGGGATCTACGAGCAGTACTTC. This translates into CASRPGPVGIYEQYF.